This entry features one T cell receptor (beta chain) sequence. Antigen unknown. This specimen comes from a study of T cell responses to AZD1222 COVID-19 vaccine. Some clones are missing from TCRdb's copy, which holds only in-frame ones; the method was immunoSEQ multiplex PCR. The data hold about 85,000 clones, with around nine tenths observed a single time. The CDR3 runs to 12 residues. Germline V gene data show CDR1 as MNHEY and CDR2 as SMNVEV (reference sequence). Between the trimmed V and J ends, which lost 0 bases and 9 bases, there was a span of 6 bases. Study results and limitations: Sampling that yielded the repertoires occurred only after the peak T cell response. Regions 160-218 and 743-854 held dominance among vaccine-associated CD4 TCRs, which spanned spike. It should be noted that donors were predominantly white British and more often female, and clonal diversity was possibly underestimated.

Sequenced here: peripheral blood, sampled on day 0 of AZD1222 vaccination. The gene calls are TRBV27 and TRBJ2-4, with D possibly TRBD2 on 5 matching bases. This receptor was taken from an adult in good health. CDR3 in amino acids: CASSLSGSIQYF. DNA of the CDR3: TGTGCCAGCAGTTTATCGGGGAGCATTCAGTACTTC.